This entry is about one TCR beta chain. One end of the junction does not line up with germline, which may come from a read error. The CDR3 extends over 13 amino acids. Germline V gene data show CDR1 as LGHDT and CDR2 as YNNKEL (reference sequence). CD8+ and CD4+ T cells from blood underwent TCR beta sequencing, which was carried out in a high-throughput format. It was with random hexamers that 0.5 to 1 ug RNA was reverse transcribed. A single record per CDR3 protein comes from TCRdb applying MiXCR to the immunoSEQ multiplex PCR reads. The table shows under 200,000 distinct CDR3 sequences, with around 94% occurring only once. This specimen comes from a study of CD8 T cells in Susac syndrome.

The receptor was isolated from a human donor with Susac syndrome. The chain carries TRBV3-1 and TRBJ1-1; D is perhaps TRBD1 (6 bases). Sequencing was carried out using CD4+ T cells from PBMCs. DNA for the CDR3: TGTGCCAGCAGCCAAGACTTGGACAGCCCCACTCGCTTT. Amino acids: CASSQDLDSPTRF. Complete variable domain (other parts from reference TRBV3-1 and TRBJ1-1): DTAVSQTPKYLVTQMGNDKSIKCEQNLGHDTMYWYKQDSKKFLKIMFSYNNKELIINETVPNRFSPKSPDKAHLNLHINSLELGDSAVYFCASSQDLDSPTRFGQGTRLTVV.